This T cell receptor (beta chain) was captured in a study of T cell changes during pregnancy in multiple sclerosis. This table comes from immunoSEQ multiplex PCR, and its TCRdb copy is limited to in-frame clones, with some not included. This sample has about 93,000 clones; 80% to 95% occur once, and the top ten carry more than 2%. Regarding this clone: The sample holds other DNA sequences that translate to the same CDR3.

J gave up 0 bases and V 6 bases, and 1 base lay outside the gene matches. CDR1 LNHDA and CDR2 SQIVND come from the germline V gene (reference sequence). This CDR3 is built from 14 residues. This chain joins TRBV19 and TRBJ2-1, with 8 bases lining up with TRBD1. This sequence originates from a female donor with multiple sclerosis, enrolled in a pregnancy study. The material was peripheral blood, obtained after pregnancy. DNA for the CDR3: TGTGCCAGTAGAACAGGGGGCTCCTACAATGAGCAGTTCTTC. This encodes CASRTGGSYNEQFF.